The present entry profiles one TCR beta chain with its context. Its antigen is not identified. This entry comes from a study of CD8 T cells in ankylosing spondylitis. Findings and limits, study-wide: Peripheral blood held disease-linked clones only at relatively low frequency, and these were CD8+. Matched synovial fluid from ankylosing spondylitis patients was reported to be enriched for disease-linked clones. Both synovial fluid and blood in reactive arthritis had previously been reported to carry some motif variants.

Libraries of TCR beta came from quantitative 5'-RACE with molecular barcodes. In TCRdb, the 5' RACE reads were re-called with MiXCR into one record per CDR3 protein. In the table there are about 240,000 distinct CDR3 sequences, around 10% of which are singletons. The CDR3 extends over 15 amino acids. Unmatched junction bases numbered 3, after V lost 1 base and J lost 5 bases. Germline values: CDR1 SGHNT, CDR2 YENEEA. V is TRBV11-3 and J is TRBJ2-2; 8 bases match TRBD1. The receptor was isolated from a male donor with ankylosing spondylitis or in good health (not recorded which). Sequencing input: blood, either unsorted or a sorted T cell fraction (not recorded which). The CDR3 spells CASSLGRTGTGELFF. The DNA of the CDR3 is TGTGCCAGCAGCTTAGGCCGGACAGGGACCGGGGAGCTGTTTTTT.